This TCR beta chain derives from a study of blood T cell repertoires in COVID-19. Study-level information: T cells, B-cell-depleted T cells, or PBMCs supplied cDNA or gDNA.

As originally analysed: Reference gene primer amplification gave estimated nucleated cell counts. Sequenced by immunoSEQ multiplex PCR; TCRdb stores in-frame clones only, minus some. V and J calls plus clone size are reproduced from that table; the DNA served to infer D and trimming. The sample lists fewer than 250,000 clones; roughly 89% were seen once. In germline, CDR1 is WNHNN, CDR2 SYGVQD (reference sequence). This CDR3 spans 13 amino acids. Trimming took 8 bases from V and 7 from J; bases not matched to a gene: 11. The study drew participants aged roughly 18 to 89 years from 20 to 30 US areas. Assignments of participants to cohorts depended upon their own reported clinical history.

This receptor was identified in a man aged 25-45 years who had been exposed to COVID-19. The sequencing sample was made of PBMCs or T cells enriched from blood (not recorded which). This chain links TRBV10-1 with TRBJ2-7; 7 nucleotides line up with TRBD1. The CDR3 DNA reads TGCGCCAGCGCACGGACAGGAACTGGTGAGCAGTACTTC. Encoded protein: CASARTGTGEQYF.